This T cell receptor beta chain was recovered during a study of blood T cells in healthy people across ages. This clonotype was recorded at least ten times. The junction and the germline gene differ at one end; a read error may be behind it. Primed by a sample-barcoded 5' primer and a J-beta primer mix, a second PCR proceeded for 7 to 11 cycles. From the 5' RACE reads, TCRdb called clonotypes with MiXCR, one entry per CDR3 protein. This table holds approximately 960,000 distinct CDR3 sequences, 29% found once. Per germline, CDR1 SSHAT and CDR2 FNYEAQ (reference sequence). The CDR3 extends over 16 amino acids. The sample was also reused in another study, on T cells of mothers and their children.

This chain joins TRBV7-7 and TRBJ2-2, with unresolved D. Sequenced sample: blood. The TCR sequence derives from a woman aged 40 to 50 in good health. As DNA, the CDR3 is TGTGCTAGCAGCCCAATGCCTGGATCGGGCACCGGGGAGCTGTTTTTT. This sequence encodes CASSPMPGSGTGELFF.